The entry below describes one TCR beta chain. The PCR used 60 Vbeta and 13 Jbeta primers. The repertoire was sequenced with immunoSEQ multiplex PCR; TCRdb's copy has only in-frame clones and lacks some. The sample has hundreds of thousands of clones, 70% to 80% seen once. This record comes from a study of cytomegalovirus exposure and HLA in healthy donors. Sequenced sample: PBMCs. The TCR comes from a woman in her sixties or seventies in good health and CMV-seropositive.

Written as DNA, the CDR3 is TGTGCCAGCAGCTTCGGACACCTGGGTCAAGAGACCCAGTACTTC. Translation gives CASSFGHLGQETQYF. The chain recombines TRBV11-2 with TRBJ2-5; possible D gene TRBD1, 5 bases. The CDR3 is made up of 15 amino acids. Per germline, CDR1 SGHAT and CDR2 FQNNGV. The V end was cut by 3 bases, the J end by 2 bases, with 13 bases between.